The rows below give T cell receptor beta chains drawn from one sample of a study of post-analysis software for immune sequencing data. TCRdb re-called the PCR reads with MiXCR, one entry per CDR3 protein. This table has approximately 770,000 distinct CDR3 sequences, roughly 50% appearing once. The sample was blood. These receptors were collected from a girl aged 5-17 years with multiple sclerosis. CDR3s include the opening cysteine and the closing phenylalanine or tryptophan. The D gene is left open where the match is weak. Not every row has a clone size; where given, it reads once, few, many or a size class.

D	V	J	size	DNA	CDR3
TRBD1	TRBV29-1	TRBJ2-1	NA	TGCAGCGTTTCCCGACAGGGGACTCCGAATGAGCAGTTCTTC	CSVSRQGTPNEQFF
NA	TRBV12-3/TRBV12-4	TRBJ2-7	NA	TGTGCCAGCAGTCCAACAGAAGCAAACTACGAGCAGTACTTC	CASSPTEANYEQYF
TRBD2	TRBV7-9	TRBJ2-5	few	TGTGCCAGCAGCCCAGCGGGGAGACAAGAGACCCAGTACTTC	CASSPAGRQETQYF
TRBD1	TRBV4-3	TRBJ1-2	few	TGCGCCAGCAGCCAAAAAAGCCCCGGGACAGGGCTTGGTGGCTACACCTTC	CASSQKSPGTGLGGYTF
NA	TRBV20-1	TRBJ2-1	few	TGCAGTGCTAGAGGAGGTAGCGGATACAATGAGCAGTTCTTC	CSARGGSGYNEQFF
NA	TRBV5-6	TRBJ2-6	NA	TGTGCCAGCAGCTTGGGGGAAACCCGACGCTTAGGTGGGGCCAACGTCCTGACTTTC	CASSLGETRRLGGANVLTF
TRBD1	TRBV12-3/TRBV12-4	TRBJ1-4	few	TGTGCCAGCAGGAGCGGACAGGGGGCAGGGGAAAAACTGTTTTTT	CASRSGQGAGEKLFF
TRBD2	TRBV18	TRBJ2-1	NA	TGTGCCAGCTCACCAAGGCAGCAGGGACTAGCGGGAGATGAGCAGTTCTTC	CASSPRQQGLAGDEQFF
TRBD1	TRBV5-1	TRBJ1-6	NA	TGCGCCAGCAGCGCGGACAGGGCGCCTTCACCCCTCCACTTT	CASSADRAPSPLHF
TRBD1	TRBV24-1	TRBJ2-7	NA	TGTACCACCAGTGATACTAAGGGGGCTCACGAGCAGTACTTC	CTTSDTKGAHEQYF
NA	TRBV20-1	TRBJ2-7	once	TGCAGTGCTAGTGGCACGTCCCTTCACGAGCAGTACTTC	CSASGTSLHEQYF
NA	TRBV27	TRBJ2-7	few	TGTGCCAGCAGGCCTCGACCTGACGCCTACGAGCAGTACTTC	CASRPRPDAYEQYF
NA	TRBV4-1	TRBJ2-3	NA	TGCGCCAGCAGCCAGCGCCCGGTAGGGGACTTCACAGATACGCAGTATTTT	CASSQRPVGDFTDTQYF
NA	TRBV9	TRBJ2-1	once	TGTGCCAGCAGCGTAGCAGGGCGGCCATACAATGAGCAGTTCTTC	CASSVAGRPYNEQFF
NA	TRBV27	TRBJ2-5	NA	TGTGCCAGCAGTGCCACCTCTCCTAGCAGGCAGTACTTC	CASSATSPSRQYF
TRBD2	TRBV29-1	TRBJ2-3	NA	TGCAGCGCGGGCGGGAGGACAGATACGCAGTATTTT	CSAGGRTDTQYF
NA	TRBV18	TRBJ2-1	NA	TGTGCCAGCTCGCCTTTAATGGGAGGTGGCAATGAGCAGTTCTTC	CASSPLMGGGNEQFF
NA	TRBV6-6	TRBJ2-7	NA	TGTGCCAGCAGTTCCGCGGAAACAGGGAACTACGAGCAGTACTTC	CASSSAETGNYEQYF
TRBD2	TRBV20-1	TRBJ2-7	NA	TGCAGTGCTGGGGGCCGAGGGACTAGCGGGAGGGAGCAGTACTTC	CSAGGRGTSGREQYF
TRBD2	TRBV3-1	TRBJ2-7	few	TGTGCCAGCAGCCCCGGACTAGCCCACGAGCAGTACTTC	CASSPGLAHEQYF
NA	TRBV29-1	TRBJ2-5	NA	TGCAGCGTTGGACGTTCCCAAGAGACCCAGTACTTC	CSVGRSQETQYF
NA	TRBV20-1	TRBJ1-1	NA	TGCAGTGCGTATACCCCCAGGGGGAACACTGAAGCTTTCTTT	CSAYTPRGNTEAFF